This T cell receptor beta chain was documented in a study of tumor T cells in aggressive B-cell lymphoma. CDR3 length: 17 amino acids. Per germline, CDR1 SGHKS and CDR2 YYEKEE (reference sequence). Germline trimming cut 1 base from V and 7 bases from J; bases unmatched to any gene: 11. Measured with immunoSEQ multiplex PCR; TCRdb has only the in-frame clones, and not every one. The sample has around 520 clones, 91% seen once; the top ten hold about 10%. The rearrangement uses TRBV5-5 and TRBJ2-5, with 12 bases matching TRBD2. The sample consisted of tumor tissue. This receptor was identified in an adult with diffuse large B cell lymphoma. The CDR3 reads CASSLPPTSGGRGTQYF. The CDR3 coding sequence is TGTGCCAGCAGCTTGCCCCCGACTAGCGGGGGAAGAGGGACCCAGTACTTC.